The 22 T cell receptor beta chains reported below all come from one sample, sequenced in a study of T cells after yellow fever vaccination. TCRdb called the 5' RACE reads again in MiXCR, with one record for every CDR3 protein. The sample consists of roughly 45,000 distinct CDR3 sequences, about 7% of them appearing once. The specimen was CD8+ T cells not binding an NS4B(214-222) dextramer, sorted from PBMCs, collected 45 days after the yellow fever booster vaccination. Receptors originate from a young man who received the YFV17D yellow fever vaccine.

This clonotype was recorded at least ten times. The CDR3 here is CASSLDQDRETQYF. The CDR3 DNA reads as TGTGCCAGCAGTTTAGACCAGGACCGGGAGACCCAGTACTTC. This chain uses TRBV27 with TRBJ2-5; no clear D gene. The CDR3 length is 14 residues. The V gene's germline CDR1 is MNHEY and CDR2 SMNVEV (reference sequence). V lost 2 bases and J 5 bases, leaving 12 bases between the germline ends.

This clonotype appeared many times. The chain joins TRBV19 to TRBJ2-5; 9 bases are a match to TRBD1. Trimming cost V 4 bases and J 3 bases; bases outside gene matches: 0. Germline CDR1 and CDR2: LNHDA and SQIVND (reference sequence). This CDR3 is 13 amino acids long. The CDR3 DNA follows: TGTGCCAGTAGTAGGACAGGGGAAGAGACCCAGTACTTC. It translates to CASSRTGEETQYF.

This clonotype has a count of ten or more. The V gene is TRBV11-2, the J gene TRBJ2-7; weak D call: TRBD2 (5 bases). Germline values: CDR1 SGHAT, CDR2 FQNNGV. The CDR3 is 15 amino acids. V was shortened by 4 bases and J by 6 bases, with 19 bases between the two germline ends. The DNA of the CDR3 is TGTGCCAGCAGCTCCCCCTGGAGCGGACGGGGCGAGCAGTACTTC. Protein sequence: CASSSPWSGRGEQYF. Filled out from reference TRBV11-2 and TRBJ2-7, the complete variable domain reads EAGVAQSPRYKIIEKRQSVAFWCNPISGHATLYWYQQILGQGPKLLIQFQNNGVVDDSQLPKDRFSAERLKGVDSTLKIQPAKLEDSAVYLCASSSPWSGRGEQYFGPGTRLTVT.

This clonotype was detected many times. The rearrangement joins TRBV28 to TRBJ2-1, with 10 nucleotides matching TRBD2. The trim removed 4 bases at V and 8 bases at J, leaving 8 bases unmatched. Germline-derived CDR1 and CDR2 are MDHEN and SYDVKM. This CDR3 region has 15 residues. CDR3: CASSSLLAGVDEQFF. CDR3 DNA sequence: TGTGCCAGCAGTTCCCTCCTAGCGGGAGTGGATGAGCAGTTCTTC.

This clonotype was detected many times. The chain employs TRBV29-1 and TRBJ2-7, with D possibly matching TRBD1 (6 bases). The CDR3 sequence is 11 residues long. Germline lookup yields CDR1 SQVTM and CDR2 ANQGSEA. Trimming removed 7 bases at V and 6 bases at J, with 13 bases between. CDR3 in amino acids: CSATGNREQYF. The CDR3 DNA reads TGCAGCGCAACAGGGAATCGCGAGCAGTACTTC.

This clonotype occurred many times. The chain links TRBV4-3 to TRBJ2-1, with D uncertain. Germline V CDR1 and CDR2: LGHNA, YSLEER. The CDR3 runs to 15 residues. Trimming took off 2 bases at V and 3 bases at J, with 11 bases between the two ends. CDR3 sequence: CASSQTGGGYNEQFF. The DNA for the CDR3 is TGCGCCAGCAGCCAAACTGGCGGCGGCTACAATGAGCAGTTCTTC.

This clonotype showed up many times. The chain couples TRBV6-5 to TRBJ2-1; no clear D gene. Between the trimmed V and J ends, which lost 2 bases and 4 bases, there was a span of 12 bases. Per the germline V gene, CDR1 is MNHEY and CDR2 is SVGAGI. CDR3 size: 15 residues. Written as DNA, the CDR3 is TGTGCCAGCAGTTACCCCGGGTGGGATTACAATGAGCAGTTCTTC. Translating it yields CASSYPGWDYNEQFF.

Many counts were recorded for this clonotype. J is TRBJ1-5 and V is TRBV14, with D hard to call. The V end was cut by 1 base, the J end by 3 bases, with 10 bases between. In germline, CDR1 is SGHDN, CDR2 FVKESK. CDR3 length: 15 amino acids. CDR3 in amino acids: CASSQGVHANQPQHF. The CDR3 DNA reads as TGTGCCAGCAGCCAAGGTGTCCACGCCAATCAGCCCCAGCATTTT.

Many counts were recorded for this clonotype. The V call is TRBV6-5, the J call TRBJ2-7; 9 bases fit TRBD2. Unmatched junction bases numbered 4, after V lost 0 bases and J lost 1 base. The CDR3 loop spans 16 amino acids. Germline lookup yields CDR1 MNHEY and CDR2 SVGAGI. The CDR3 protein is CASSYSAGLASYEQYF. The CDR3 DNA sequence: TGTGCCAGCAGTTACTCGGCGGGACTAGCTTCCTACGAGCAGTACTTC.

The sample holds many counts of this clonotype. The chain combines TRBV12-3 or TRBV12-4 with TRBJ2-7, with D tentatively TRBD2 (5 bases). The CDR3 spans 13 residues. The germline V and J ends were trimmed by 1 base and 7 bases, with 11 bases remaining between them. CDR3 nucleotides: TGTGCCAGCAGTTTAGGGCCGGGATCTGAGCAGTACTTC. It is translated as CASSLGPGSEQYF.

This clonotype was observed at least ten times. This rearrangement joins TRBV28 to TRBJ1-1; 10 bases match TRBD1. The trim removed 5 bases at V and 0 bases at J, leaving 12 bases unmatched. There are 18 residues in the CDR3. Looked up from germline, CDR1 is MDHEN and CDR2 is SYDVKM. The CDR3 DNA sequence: TGTGCCAGCAGTCCTACCAAGGGACAGGGGACTATGAACACTGAAGCTTTCTTT. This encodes CASSPTKGQGTMNTEAFF.

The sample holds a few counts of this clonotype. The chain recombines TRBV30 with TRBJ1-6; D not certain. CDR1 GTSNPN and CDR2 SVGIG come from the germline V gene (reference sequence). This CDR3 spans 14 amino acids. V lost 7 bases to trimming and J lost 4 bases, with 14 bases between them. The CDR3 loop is CAYEGPSYNSPLHF. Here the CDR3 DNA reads TGTGCCTACGAAGGTCCGTCTTATAATTCACCCCTCCACTTT.

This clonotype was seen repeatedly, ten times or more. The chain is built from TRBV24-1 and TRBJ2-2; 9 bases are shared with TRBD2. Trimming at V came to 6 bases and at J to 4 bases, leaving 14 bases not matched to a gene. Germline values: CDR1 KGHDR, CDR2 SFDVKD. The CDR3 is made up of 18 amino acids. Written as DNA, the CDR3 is TGTGCCACCAGTTCGGCGTACTACTCTAGCGGGACCACCGGGGAGCTGTTTTTT. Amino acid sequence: CATSSAYYSSGTTGELFF.

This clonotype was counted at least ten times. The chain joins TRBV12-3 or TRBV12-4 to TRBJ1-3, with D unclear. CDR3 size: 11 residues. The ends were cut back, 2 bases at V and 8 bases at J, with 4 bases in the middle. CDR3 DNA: TGTGCCAGCAGTTTAATCGACACCATATATTTT. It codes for CASSLIDTIYF.

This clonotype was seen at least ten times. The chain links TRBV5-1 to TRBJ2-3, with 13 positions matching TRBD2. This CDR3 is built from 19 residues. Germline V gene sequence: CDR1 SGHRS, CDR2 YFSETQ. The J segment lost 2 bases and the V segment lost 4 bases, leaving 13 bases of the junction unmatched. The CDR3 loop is CASSPGLAGEIIFTDTQYF. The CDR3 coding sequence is TGCGCCAGCAGCCCCGGACTAGCGGGAGAAATTATTTTCACAGATACGCAGTATTTT.

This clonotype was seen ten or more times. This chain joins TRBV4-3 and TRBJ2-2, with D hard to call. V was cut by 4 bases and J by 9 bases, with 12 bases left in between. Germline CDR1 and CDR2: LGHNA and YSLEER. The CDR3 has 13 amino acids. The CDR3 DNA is TGCGCCAGCAGCCTGGGTCTAGGCCGGGAGCTGTTTTTT. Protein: CASSLGLGRELFF.

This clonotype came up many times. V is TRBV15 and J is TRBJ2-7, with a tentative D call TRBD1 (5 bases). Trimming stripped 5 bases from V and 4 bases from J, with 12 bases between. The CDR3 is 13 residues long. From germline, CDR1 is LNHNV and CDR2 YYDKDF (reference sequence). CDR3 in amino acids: CATSRSGIYEQYF. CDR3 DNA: TGTGCCACCAGCCGTTCAGGGATTTACGAGCAGTACTTC.

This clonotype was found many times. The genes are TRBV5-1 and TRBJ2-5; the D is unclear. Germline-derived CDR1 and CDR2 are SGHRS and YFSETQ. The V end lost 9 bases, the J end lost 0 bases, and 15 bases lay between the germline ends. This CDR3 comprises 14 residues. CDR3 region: CATRPEAHQETQYF. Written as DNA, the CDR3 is TGCGCCACTAGGCCCGAGGCTCACCAAGAGACCCAGTACTTC.

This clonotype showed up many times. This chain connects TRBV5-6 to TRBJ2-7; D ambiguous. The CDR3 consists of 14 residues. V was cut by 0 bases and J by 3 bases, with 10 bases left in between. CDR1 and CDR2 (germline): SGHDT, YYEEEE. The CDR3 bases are TGTGCCAGCAGCTTGGAACGCAGTTTCTACGAGCAGTACTTC. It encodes CASSLERSFYEQYF.

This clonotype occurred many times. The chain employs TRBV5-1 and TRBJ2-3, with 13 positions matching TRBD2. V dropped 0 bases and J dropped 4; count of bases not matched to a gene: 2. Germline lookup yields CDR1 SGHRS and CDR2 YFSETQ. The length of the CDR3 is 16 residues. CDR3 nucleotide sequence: TGCGCCAGCAGCTTGGTGGGACTAGCGGGATCAGATACGCAGTATTTT. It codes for CASSLVGLAGSDTQYF.

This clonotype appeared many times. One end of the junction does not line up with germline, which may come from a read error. For the CDR3, the DNA is TGTGCCAGCAGTAGGGCAGGGAATGCGCAGTTCTTC. Translated: CASSRAGNAQFF. The chain links TRBV27 to TRBJ2-1, with D possibly TRBD1 on 5 matching bases. This CDR3 comprises 12 residues. CDR1 and CDR2 from the germline V gene are MNHEY and SMNVEV (reference sequence).

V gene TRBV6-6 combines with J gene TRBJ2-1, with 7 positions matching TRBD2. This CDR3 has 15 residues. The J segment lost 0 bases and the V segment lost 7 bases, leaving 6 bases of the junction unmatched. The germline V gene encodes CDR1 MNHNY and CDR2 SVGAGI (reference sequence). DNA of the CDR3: TGTGCCAGCATGGTGGGAGGGAGCTCCTACAATGAGCAGTTCTTC. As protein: CASMVGGSSYNEQFF.